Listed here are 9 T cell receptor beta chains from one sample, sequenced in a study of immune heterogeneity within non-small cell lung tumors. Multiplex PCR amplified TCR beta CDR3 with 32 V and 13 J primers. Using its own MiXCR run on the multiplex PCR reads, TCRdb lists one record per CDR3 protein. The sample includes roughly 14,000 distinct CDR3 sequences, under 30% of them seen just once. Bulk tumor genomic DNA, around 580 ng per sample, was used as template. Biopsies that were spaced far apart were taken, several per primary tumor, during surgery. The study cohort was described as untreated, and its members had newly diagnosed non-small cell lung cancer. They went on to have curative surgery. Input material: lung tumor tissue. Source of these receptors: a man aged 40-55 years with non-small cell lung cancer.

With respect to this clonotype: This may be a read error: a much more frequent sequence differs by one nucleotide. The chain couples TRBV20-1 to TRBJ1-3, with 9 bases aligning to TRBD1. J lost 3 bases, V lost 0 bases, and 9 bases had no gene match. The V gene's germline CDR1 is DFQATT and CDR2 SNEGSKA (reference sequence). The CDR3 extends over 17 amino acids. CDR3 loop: CSAREFGTGYNGNTIYF. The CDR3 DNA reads TGCAGTGCTAGAGAGTTCGGGACAGGGTACAATGGAAACACCATATATTTT.

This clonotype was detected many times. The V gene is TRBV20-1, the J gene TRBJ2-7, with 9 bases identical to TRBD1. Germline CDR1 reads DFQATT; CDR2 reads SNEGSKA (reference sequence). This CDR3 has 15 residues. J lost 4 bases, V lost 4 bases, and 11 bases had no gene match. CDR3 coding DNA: TGCAGTGCTACAGTTTCGGGACAGGGTGTTTACGAGCAGTACTTC. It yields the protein CSATVSGQGVYEQYF.

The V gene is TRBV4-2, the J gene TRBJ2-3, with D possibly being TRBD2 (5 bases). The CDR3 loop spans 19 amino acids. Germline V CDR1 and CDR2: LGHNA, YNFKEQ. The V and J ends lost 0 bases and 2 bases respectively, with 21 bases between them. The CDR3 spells CASSQEGADLVELTDTQYF. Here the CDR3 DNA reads TGTGCCAGCAGCCAAGAGGGAGCTGACCTAGTGGAACTCACAGATACGCAGTATTTT.

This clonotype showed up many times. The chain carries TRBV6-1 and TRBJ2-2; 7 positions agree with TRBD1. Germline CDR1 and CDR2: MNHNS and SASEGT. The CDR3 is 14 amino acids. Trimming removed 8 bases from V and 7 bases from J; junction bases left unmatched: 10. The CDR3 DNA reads TGTGCCAGCGGGGACAGATTTTTTGACGGGGAGCTGTTTTTT. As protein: CASGDRFFDGELFF.

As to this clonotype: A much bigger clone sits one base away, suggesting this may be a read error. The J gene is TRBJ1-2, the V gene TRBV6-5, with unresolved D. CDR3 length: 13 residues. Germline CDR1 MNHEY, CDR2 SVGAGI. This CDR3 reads CVSSYPGSYGYTF. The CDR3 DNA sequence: TGTGTCAGCAGTTACCCAGGATCCTATGGCTACACCTTC.

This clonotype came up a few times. CDR3 in amino acids: CASSVVRGGYTF. The CDR3 DNA is TGTGCCAGCAGCGTAGTCCGAGGCGGCTACACCTTC. The V and J genes are TRBV9 and TRBJ1-2; no clear D gene. Germline V gene sequence: CDR1 SGDLS, CDR2 YYNGEE. This CDR3 has 12 amino acids. The V gene lost 0 bases and the J gene lost 8 bases, with 8 bases spanning the gap. Supplemented by reference TRBV9 and TRBJ1-2, the full variable domain reads DSGVTQTPKHLITATGQRVTLRCSPRSGDLSVYWYQQSLDQGLQFLIQYYNGEERAKGNILERFSAQQFPDLHSELNLSSLELGDSALYFCASSVVRGGYTFGSGTRLTVV.

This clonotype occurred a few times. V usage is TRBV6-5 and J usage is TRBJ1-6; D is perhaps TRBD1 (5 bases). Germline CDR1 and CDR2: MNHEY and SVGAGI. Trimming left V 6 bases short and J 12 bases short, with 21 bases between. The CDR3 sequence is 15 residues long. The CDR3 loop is CASSLKQLPRGPLHF. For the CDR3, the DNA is TGTGCCAGCAGCCTAAAGCAACTCCCGAGGGGACCCCTCCACTTT.

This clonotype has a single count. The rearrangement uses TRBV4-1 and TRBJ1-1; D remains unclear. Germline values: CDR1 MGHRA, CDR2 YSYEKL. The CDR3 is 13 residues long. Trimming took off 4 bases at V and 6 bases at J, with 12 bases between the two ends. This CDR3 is CASSPMARPEAFF. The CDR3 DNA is TGCGCCAGCAGCCCTATGGCCAGGCCTGAAGCTTTCTTT.

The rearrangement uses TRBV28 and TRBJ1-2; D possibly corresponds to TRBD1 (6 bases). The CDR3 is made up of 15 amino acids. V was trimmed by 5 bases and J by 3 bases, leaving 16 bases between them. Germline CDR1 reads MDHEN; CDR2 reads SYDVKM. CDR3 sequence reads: CASSKHTGLDYGYTF. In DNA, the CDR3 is TGTGCCAGCAGTAAGCACACAGGGTTGGACTATGGCTACACCTTC.